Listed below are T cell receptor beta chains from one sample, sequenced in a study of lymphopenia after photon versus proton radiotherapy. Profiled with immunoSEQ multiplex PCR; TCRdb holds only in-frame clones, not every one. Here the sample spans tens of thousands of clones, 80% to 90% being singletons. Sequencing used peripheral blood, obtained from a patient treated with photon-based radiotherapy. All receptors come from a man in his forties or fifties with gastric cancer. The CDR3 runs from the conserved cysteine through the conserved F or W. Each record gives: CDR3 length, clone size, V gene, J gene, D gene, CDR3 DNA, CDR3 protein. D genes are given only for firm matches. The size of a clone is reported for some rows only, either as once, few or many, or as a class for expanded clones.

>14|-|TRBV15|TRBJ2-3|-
TGTGCCACCAGCAGTTGGCAGAGCACAGATACGCAGTATTTT
CATSSWQSTDTQYF
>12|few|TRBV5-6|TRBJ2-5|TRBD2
TGTGCCAGCAGCTTGGGCCTAGCGGACCCAGACTTC
CASSLGLADPDF
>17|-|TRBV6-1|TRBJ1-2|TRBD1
TGTGCCAGCAGTGCCTTTCCCGGGACAGGCAGCGACTATGGCTACACCTTC
CASSAFPGTGSDYGYTF
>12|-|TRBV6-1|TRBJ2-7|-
TGTGCCAGCAGTGAGGCGGGCTACGAGCAGTACTTC
CASSEAGYEQYF
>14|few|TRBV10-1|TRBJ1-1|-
TGCGCCAGCAGTTTGGGGGGCCCTGGCACTGAAGCTTTCTTT
CASSLGGPGTEAFF
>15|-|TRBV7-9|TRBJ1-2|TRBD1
TGTGCCAGCAGTTTTCCAACGGGACAGCAGTATGGCTACACCTTC
CASSFPTGQQYGYTF
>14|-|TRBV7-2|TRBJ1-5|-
TGTGCCAGCAGCCCCGACAATGCGGGTCAGCCCCAGCATTTT
CASSPDNAGQPQHF
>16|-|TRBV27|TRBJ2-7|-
TGTGCCAGCAGTTTATACGCTGGGCAGGGTTCCTACGAGCAGTACTTC
CASSLYAGQGSYEQYF
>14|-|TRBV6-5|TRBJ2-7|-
TGTGCCAGCGAGGACAGCAAACCCTCCTACGAGCAGTACTTC
CASEDSKPSYEQYF
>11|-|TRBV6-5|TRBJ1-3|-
TGTGCCAGTCTACTGGGAAACACCATATATTTT
CASLLGNTIYF
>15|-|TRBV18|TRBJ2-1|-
TGTGCCAGCTCACCACTCGGACCGTCCTACAATGAGCAGTTCTTC
CASSPLGPSYNEQFF
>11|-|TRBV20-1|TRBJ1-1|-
TGCAGTGCAAGGACGGCCGACAAAGCTTTCTTT
CSARTADKAFF
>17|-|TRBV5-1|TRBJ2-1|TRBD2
TGCGCCAGCAGAAGGGGGCAGGCTAGCGGGAGTGGCAATGAGCAGTTCTTC
CASRRGQASGSGNEQFF
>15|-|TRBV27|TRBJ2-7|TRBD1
TGTGCCAGCAGTCCCGGGACAGGAGGTCCGTACGAGCAGTACTTC
CASSPGTGGPYEQYF
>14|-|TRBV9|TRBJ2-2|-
TGTGCCAGCAGCGTACTTGCGAACACCGGGGAGCTGTTTTTT
CASSVLANTGELFF
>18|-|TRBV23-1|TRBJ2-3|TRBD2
TGCGCCAGCACTCTACGCGGACTAGCGGACCAGCCCGCAGATACGCAGTATTTT
CASTLRGLADQPADTQYF
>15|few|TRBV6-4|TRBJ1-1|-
TGTGCCAGCAGTGACGGAAAGTTGGGTAACACTGAAGCTTTCTTT
CASSDGKLGNTEAFF
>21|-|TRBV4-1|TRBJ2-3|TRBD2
TGCGCCAGCAGCCAAGGAACCCTCGGACTAGCGGGGCCCCCTAGCACAGATACGCAGTATTTT
CASSQGTLGLAGPPSTDTQYF
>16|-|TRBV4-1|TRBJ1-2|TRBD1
TGCGCCAGCAGCCAAGTCGGCCAGGGGGAAATCTATGGCTACACCTTC
CASSQVGQGEIYGYTF
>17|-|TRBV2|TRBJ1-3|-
TGTGCCAGCAGTGAAGCGTTGACCCTTACGGGAGGAAACACCATATATTTT
CASSEALTLTGGNTIYF
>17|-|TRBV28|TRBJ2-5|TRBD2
TGTGCCAGCAGTTTATCCCGGACTAGCGGATACCAAGAGACCCAGTACTTC
CASSLSRTSGYQETQYF
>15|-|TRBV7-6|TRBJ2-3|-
TGTGCCAGCAGCTTAAGGGACGGGGACACAGATACGCAGTATTTT
CASSLRDGDTDTQYF
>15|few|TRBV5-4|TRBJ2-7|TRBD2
TGTGCCAGCAGCACGGGGACTAGCGGGGCGTACGAGCAGTACTTC
CASSTGTSGAYEQYF
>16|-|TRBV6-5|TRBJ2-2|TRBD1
TGTGCCAGCAGTTACTACCAGGGACAGGGAACCGGGGAGCTGTTTTTT
CASSYYQGQGTGELFF
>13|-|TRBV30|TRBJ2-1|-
TGTGCCTGGAAACGCGGTTTATACAATGAGCAGTTCTTC
CAWKRGLYNEQFF
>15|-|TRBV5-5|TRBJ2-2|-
TGTGCCAGCAGCGAAGTTGCAGGCGGGACCGGGGAGCTGTTTTTT
CASSEVAGGTGELFF
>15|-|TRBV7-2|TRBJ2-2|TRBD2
TGTGCCAGCAGCTTAGCGGGAGGGCCTAACGGGGAGCTGTTTTTT
CASSLAGGPNGELFF
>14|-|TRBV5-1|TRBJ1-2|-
TGCGCCAGCAGCTCCTCGGGAGGGGACTATGGCTACACCTTC
CASSSSGGDYGYTF
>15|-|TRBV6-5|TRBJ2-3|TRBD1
TGTGCCAGCAGACCCGACAGGGTCCCGACAGATACGCAGTATTTT
CASRPDRVPTDTQYF
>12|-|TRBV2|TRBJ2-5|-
TGTGCCAGCAGCGATCCGGCGGAGACCCAGTACTTC
CASSDPAETQYF
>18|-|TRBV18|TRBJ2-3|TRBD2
TGTGCCAGCTCACCTGGGACTAGCGGGCCCATTAGCACAGATACGCAGTATTTT
CASSPGTSGPISTDTQYF
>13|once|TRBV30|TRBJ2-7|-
TGTGCCTGGAGTACGGGTCCGGGCTACGAGCAGTACTTC
CAWSTGPGYEQYF
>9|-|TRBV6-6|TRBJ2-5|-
TGTGCCAGCAGCCCGGCGCAGTACTTC
CASSPAQYF
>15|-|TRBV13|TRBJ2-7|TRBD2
TGTGCCAGCAGCTTAGGCGTGGGAGGGGCCTACGAGCAGTACTTC
CASSLGVGGAYEQYF
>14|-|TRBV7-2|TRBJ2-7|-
TGTGCCAGCAGCTTGCAGATAGGGGCCTACGAGCAGTACTTC
CASSLQIGAYEQYF
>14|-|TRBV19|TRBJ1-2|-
TGTGCCAGTAGTGCCCGGGTCACCCAAAATGGCTACACCTTC
CASSARVTQNGYTF
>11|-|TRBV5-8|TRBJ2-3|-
TGTGCCAGCAGCTTGAGGGGTGCGCAGTATTTT
CASSLRGAQYF
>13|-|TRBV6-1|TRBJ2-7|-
TGTGCCAGCACGGGGGCACTTTTTTACGAGCAGTACTTC
CASTGALFYEQYF
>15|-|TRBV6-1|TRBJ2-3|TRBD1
TGTGCCAGCAGTATCCGACAGGGGTACACAGATACGCAGTATTTT
CASSIRQGYTDTQYF
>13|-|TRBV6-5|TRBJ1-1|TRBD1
TGTGCCAGCAGTTCCGCCGGGACAGGGACAGCTTTCTTT
CASSSAGTGTAFF
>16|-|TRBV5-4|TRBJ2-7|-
TGTGCCAGCAGCTCCTTCTTAGGGGGGGTAACCTACGAGCAGTACTTC
CASSSFLGGVTYEQYF
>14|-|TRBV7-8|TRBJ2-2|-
TGTGCCAGCAGCTTAGGGAGCGGGACCGGGGAGCTGTTTTTT
CASSLGSGTGELFF
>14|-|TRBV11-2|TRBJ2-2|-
TGTGCCAGCAGCTTATCTAGGCACACCGGGGAGCTGTTTTTT
CASSLSRHTGELFF
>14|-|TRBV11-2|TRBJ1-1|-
TGTGCCAGCAGCCGGGGACGGGAAAACACTGAAGCTTTCTTT
CASSRGRENTEAFF
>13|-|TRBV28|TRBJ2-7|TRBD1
TGTGCCAGCAGGGGACAGGGTTTGCTCGAGCAGTACTTC
CASRGQGLLEQYF
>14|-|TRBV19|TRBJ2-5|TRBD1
TGTGCCAGTAGTCAAGGGACAGGCAAAGAGACCCAGTACTTC
CASSQGTGKETQYF